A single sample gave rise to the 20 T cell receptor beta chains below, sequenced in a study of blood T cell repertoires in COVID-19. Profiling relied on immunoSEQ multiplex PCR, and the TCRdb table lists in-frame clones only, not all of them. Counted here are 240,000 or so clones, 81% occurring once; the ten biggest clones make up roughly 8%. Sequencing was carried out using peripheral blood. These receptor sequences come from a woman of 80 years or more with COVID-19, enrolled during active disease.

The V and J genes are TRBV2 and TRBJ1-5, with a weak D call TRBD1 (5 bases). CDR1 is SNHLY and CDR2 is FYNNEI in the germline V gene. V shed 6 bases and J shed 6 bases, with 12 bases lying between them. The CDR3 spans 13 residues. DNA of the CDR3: TGTGCCAGCAGCGCAGGGTGGAGTCAGCCCCAGCATTTT. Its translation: CASSAGWSQPQHF. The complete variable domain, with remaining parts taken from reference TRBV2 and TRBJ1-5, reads EPEVTQTPSHQVTQMGQEVILRCVPISNHLYFYWYRQILGQKVEFLVSFYNNEISEKSEIFDDQFSVERPDGSNFTLKIRSTKLEDSAMYFCASSAGWSQPQHFGDGTRLSIL.

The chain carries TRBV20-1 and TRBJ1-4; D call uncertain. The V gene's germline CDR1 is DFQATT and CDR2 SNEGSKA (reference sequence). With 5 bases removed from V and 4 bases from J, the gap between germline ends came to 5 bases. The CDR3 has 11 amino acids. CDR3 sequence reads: CSALFNEKLFF. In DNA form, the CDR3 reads TGCAGTGCTCTTTTTAATGAAAAACTGTTTTTT.

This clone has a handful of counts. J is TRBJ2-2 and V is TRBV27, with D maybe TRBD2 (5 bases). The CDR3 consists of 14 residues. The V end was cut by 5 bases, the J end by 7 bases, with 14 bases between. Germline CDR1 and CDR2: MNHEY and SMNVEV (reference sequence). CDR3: CASSMPAGRGELFF. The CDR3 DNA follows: TGTGCCAGCAGTATGCCGGCGGGTCGCGGGGAGCTGTTTTTT.

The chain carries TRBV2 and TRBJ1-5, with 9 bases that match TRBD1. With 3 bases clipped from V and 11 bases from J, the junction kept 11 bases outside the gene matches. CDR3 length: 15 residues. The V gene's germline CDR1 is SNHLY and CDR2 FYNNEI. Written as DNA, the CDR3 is TGTGCCAGCAGTGAGGACAGGGGCCTTACTATGGCCCAGCATTTT. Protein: CASSEDRGLTMAQHF.

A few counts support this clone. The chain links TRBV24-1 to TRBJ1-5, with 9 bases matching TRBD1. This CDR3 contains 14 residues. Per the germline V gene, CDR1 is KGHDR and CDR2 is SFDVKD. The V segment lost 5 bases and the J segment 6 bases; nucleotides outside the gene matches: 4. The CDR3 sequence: CATSAPGQGQPQHF. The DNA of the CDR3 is TGTGCCACCAGTGCCCCGGGACAGGGTCAGCCCCAGCATTTT.

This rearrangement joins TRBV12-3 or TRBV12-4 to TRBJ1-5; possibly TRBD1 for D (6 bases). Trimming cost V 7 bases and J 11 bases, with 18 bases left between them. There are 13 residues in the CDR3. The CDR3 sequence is CASKGTPFRAQHF. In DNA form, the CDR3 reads TGTGCCAGCAAAGGGACACCATTCAGGGCCCAGCATTTT.

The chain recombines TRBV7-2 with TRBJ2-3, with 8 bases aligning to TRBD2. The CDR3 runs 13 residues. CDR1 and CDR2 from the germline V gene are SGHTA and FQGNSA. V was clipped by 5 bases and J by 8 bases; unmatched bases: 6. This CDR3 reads CASSPLAGITQYF. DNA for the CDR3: TGTGCCAGCAGCCCGTTAGCGGGGATTACGCAGTATTTT.

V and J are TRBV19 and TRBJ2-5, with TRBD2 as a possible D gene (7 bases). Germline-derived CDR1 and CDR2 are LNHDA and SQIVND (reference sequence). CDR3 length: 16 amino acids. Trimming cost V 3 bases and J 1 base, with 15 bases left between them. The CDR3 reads CASSIRGGGVQETQYF. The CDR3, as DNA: TGTGCCAGTAGTATCAGGGGCGGGGGCGTCCAAGAGACCCAGTACTTC.

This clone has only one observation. The CDR3 protein is CASSISGNNEKLFF. Written as DNA, the CDR3 is TGCGCCAGCAGCATCTCGGGTAACAATGAAAAACTGTTTTTT. The rearrangement uses TRBV5-1 and TRBJ1-4; the D is unclear. The CDR3 consists of 14 residues. Germline lookup yields CDR1 SGHRS and CDR2 YFSETQ. V was trimmed by 4 bases and J by 5 bases, leaving 12 bases between them.

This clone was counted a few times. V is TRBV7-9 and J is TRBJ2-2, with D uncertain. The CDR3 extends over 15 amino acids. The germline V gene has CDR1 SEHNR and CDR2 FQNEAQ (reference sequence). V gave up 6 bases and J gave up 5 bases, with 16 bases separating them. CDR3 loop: CASRPSGFGTGELFF. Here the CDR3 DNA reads TGTGCCAGCAGGCCCTCAGGTTTTGGTACCGGGGAGCTGTTTTTT. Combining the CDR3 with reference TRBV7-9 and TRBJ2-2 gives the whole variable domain DTGVSQNPRHKITKRGQNVTFRCDPISEHNRLYWYRQTLGQGPEFLTYFQNEAQLEKSRLLSDRFSAERPKGSFSTLEIQRTEQGDSAMYLCASRPSGFGTGELFFGEGSRLTVL.

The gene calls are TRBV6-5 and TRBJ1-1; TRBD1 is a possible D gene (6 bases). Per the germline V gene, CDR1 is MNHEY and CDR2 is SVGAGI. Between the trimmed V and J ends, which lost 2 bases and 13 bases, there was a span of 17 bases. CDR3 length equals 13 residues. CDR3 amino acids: CASSYDMGAVGFF. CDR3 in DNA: TGTGCCAGCAGTTACGATATGGGGGCTGTTGGTTTCTTT.

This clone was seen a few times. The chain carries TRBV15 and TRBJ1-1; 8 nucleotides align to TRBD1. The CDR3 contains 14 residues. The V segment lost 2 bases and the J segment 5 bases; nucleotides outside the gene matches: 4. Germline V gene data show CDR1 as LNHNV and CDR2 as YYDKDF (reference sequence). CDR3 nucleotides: TGTGCCACCAGCAGACCAGGGGGCAGGACTGAAGCTTTCTTT. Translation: CATSRPGGRTEAFF.

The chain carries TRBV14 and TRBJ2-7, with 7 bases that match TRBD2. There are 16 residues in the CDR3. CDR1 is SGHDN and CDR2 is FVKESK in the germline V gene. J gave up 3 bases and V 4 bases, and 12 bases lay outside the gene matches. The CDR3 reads CASSRGMGGSFYEQYF. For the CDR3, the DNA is TGTGCCAGCAGCCGGGGGATGGGCGGGAGCTTCTACGAGCAGTACTTC. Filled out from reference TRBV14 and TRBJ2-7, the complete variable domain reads EAGVTQFPSHSVIEKGQTVTLRCDPISGHDNLYWYRRVMGKEIKFLLHFVKESKQDESGMPNNRFLAERTGGTYSTLKVQPAELEDSGVYFCASSRGMGGSFYEQYFGPGTRLTVT.

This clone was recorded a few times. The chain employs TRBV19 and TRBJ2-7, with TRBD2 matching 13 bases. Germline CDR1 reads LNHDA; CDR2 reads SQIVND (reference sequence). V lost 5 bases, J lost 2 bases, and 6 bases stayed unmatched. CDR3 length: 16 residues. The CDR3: CASSPRTSGRTYEQYF. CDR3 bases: TGTGCCAGTAGTCCGCGGACTAGCGGGAGAACCTACGAGCAGTACTTC.

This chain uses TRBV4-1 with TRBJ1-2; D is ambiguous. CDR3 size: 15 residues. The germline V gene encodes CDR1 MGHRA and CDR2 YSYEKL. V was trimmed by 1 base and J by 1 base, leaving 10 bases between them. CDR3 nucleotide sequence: TGCGCCAGCAGCCAAGCCGGACTGTTTAACTATGGCTACACCTTC. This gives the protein CASSQAGLFNYGYTF.

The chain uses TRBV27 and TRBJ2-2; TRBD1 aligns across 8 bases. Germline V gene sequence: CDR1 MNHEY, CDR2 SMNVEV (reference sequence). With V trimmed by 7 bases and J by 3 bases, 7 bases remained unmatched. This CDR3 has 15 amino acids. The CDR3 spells CASNSGQGYTGELFF. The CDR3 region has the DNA TGTGCCAGCAATTCTGGACAGGGCTACACCGGGGAGCTGTTTTTT.

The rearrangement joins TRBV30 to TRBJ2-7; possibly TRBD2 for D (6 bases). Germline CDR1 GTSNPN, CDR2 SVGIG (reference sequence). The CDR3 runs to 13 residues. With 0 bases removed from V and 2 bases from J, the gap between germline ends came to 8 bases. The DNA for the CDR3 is TGTGCCTGGAGTGTAGGAGGGGCCTACGAGCAGTACTTC. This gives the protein CAWSVGGAYEQYF.

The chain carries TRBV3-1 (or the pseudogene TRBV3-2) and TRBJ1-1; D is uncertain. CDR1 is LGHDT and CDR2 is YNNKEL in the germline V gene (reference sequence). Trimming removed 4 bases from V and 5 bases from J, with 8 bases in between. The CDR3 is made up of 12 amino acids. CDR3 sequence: CASSLIETEAFF. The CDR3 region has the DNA TGTGCCAGCAGCCTCATAGAGACTGAAGCTTTCTTT.

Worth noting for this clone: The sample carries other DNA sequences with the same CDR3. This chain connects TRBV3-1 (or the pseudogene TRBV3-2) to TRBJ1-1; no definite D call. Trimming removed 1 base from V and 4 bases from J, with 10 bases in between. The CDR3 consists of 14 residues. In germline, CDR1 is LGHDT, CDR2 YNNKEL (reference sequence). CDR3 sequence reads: CASSQGTGRTEAFF. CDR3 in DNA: TGTGCCAGCAGCCAAGGGACTGGGCGCACTGAAGCTTTCTTT.

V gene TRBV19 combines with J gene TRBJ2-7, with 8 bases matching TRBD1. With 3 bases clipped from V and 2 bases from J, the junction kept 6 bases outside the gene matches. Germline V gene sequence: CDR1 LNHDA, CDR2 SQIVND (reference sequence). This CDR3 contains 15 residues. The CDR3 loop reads CASSIRTGLTYEQYF. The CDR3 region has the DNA TGTGCCAGTAGTATCCGGACAGGGCTTACCTACGAGCAGTACTTC.